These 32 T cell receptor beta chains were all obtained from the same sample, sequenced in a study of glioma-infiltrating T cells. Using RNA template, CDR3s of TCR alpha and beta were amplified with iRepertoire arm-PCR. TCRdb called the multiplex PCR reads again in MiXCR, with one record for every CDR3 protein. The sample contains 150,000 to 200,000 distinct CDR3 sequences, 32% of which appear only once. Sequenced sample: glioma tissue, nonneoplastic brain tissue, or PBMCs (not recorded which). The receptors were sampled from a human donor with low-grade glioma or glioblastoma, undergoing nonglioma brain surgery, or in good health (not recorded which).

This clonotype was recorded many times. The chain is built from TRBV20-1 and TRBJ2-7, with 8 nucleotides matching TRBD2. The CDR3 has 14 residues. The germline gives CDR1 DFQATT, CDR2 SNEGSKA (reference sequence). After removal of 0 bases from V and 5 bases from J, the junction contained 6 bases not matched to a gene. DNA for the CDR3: TGCAGTGCTAGAGACCGGACTAGCATCCACGAGCAGTACTTC. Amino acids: CSARDRTSIHEQYF.

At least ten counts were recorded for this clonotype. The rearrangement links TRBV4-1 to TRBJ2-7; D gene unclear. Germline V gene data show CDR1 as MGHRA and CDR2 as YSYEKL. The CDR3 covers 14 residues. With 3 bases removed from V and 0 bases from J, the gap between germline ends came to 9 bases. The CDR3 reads CASSQIAFSYEQYF. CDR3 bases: TGCGCCAGCAGCCAGATAGCCTTCTCCTACGAGCAGTACTTC.

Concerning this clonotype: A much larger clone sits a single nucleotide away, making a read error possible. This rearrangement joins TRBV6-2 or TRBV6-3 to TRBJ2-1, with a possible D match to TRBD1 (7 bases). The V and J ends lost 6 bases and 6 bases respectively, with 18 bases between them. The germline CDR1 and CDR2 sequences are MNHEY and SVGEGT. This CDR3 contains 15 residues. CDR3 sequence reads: CASSREGRDSNEQFF. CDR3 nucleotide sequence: TGTGCCAGCAGCCGAGAGGGGCGGGACAGCAATGAGCAGTTCTTC.

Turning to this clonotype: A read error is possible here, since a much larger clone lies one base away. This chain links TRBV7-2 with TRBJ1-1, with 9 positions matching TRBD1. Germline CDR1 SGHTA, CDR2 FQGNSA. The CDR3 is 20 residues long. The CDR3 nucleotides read TGCGCCAGCAGCCTCACTAGGTACTACGGGACAGGGAGGATGAACACTGAAGCTTTCTTT. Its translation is CASSLTRYYGTGRMNTEAFF.

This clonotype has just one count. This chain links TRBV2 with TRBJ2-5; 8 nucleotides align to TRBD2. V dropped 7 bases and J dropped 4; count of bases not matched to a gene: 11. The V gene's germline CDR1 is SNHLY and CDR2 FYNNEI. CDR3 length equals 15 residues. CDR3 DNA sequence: TGTGCCAGCACACAGGACATAGCGGGGCTAGAGACCCAGTACTTC. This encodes CASTQDIAGLETQYF. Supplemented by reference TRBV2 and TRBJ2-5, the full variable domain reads EPEVTQTPSHQVTQMGQEVILRCVPISNHLYFYWYRQILGQKVEFLVSFYNNEISEKSEIFDDQFSVERPDGSNFTLKIRSTKLEDSAMYFCASTQDIAGLETQYFGPGTRLLVL.

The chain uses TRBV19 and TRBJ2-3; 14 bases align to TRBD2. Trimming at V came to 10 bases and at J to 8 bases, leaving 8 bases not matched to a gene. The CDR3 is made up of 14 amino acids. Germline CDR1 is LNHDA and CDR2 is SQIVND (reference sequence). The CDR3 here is CAIGTSGRGGTQYF. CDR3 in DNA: TGTGCCATCGGGACTAGCGGGAGAGGCGGTACGCAGTATTTT.

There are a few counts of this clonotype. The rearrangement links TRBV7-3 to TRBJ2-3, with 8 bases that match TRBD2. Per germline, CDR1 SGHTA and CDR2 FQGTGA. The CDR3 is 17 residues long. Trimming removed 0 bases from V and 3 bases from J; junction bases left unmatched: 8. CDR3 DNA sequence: TGTGCCAGCAGCTTAACGCCCCGGGAGGGCCAAACAGATACGCAGTATTTT. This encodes CASSLTPREGQTDTQYF.

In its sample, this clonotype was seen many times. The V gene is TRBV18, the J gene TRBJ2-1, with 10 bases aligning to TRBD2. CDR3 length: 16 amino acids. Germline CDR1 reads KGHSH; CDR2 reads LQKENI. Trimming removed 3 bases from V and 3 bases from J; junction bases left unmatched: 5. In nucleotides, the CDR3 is TGTGCCAGCTCACCTGAACTAGCGGGGAGCTACAATGAGCAGTTCTTC. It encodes CASSPELAGSYNEQFF.

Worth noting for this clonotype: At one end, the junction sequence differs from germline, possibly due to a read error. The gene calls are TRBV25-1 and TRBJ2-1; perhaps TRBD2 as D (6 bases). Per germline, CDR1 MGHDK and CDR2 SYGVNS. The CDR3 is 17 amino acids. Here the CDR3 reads CAGSLRAGLAGGNEQFF. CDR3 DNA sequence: TGTGCCGGCAGTTTACGGGCGGGGTTAGCTGGAGGTAATGAGCAGTTCTTC. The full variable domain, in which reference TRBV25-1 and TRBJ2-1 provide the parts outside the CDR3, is EADIYQTPRYLVIGTGKKITLECSQTMGHDKMYWYQQDPGMELHLIHYSYGVNSTEKGDLSSESTVSRIRTEHFPLTLESARPSHTSQYLCAGSLRAGLAGGNEQFFGPGTRLTVL.

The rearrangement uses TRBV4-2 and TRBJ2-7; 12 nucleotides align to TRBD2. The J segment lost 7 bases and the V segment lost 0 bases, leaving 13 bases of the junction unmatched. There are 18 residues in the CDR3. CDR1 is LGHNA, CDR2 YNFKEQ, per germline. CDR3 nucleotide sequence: TGTGCCAGCAGCCAAGAAACCGTGCTAGCGGGAGGGCCAGAGGAGCAGTACTTC. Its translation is CASSQETVLAGGPEEQYF.

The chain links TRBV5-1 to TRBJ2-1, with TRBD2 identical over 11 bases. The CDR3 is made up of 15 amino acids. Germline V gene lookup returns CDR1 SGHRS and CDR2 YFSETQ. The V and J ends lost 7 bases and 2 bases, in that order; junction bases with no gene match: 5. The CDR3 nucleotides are TGCGCCAGCGGTACTAGCGGGAGTCCCTACAATGAGCAGTTCTTC. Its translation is CASGTSGSPYNEQFF.

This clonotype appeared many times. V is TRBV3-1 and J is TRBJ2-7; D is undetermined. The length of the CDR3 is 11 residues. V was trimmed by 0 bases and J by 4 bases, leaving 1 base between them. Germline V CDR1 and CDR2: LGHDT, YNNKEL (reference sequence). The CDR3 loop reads CASSQEYEQYF. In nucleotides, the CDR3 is TGTGCCAGCAGCCAAGAGTACGAGCAGTACTTC.

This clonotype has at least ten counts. CDR3 sequence: CASRETGAGEKLFF. CDR3 DNA: TGTGCCAGTAGAGAGACCGGGGCCGGTGAAAAACTGTTTTTT. J is TRBJ1-4 and V is TRBV19; the D gene is possibly TRBD1 (5 bases). The CDR3 consists of 14 residues. V lost 6 bases and J 7 bases, leaving 15 bases between the germline ends. Germline CDR1 is LNHDA and CDR2 is SQIVND (reference sequence).

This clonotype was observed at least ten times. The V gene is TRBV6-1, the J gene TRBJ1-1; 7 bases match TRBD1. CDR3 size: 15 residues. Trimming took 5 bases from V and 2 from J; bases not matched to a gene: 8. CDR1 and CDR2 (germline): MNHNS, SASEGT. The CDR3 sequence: CASSRDSWGNTEAFF. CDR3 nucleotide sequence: TGTGCCAGCAGTAGGGACAGCTGGGGTAACACTGAAGCTTTCTTT.

CDR3 in amino acids: CSAALTDNTEAFF. The DNA of the CDR3 is TGCAGCGCTGCCCTGACAGATAACACTGAAGCTTTCTTT. The chain is built from TRBV29-1 and TRBJ1-1; maybe TRBD1 (5 bases). Per germline, CDR1 SQVTM and CDR2 ANQGSEA. The CDR3 length is 13 residues. The V gene lost 7 bases and the J gene lost 2 bases, with 14 bases spanning the gap.

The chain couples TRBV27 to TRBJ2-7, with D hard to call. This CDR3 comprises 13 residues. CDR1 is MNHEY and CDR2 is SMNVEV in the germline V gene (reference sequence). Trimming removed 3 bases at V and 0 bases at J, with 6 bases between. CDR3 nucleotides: TGTGCCAGCAGTTTTCGTCACTCCTACGAGCAGTACTTC. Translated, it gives CASSFRHSYEQYF.

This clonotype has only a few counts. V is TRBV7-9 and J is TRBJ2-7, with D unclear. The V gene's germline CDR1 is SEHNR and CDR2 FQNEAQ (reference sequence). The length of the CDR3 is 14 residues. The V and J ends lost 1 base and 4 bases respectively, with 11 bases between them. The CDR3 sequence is CASSLVGAGYEQYF. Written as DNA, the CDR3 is TGTGCCAGCAGCTTAGTGGGTGCTGGGTACGAGCAGTACTTC. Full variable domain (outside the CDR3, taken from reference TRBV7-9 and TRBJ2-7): DTGVSQNPRHKITKRGQNVTFRCDPISEHNRLYWYRQTLGQGPEFLTYFQNEAQLEKSRLLSDRFSAERPKGSFSTLEIQRTEQGDSAMYLCASSLVGAGYEQYFGPGTRLTVT.

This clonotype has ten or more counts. The CDR3 protein is CASSYSVGEGEKLFF. The CDR3, as DNA: TGTGCCAGCAGTTACTCGGTCGGGGAGGGTGAAAAACTGTTTTTT. The chain links TRBV6-6 to TRBJ1-4; D remains ambiguous. CDR1 is MNHNY and CDR2 is SVGAGI in the germline V gene (reference sequence). This CDR3 has 15 residues. V lost 0 bases to trimming and J lost 7 bases, with 12 bases between them.

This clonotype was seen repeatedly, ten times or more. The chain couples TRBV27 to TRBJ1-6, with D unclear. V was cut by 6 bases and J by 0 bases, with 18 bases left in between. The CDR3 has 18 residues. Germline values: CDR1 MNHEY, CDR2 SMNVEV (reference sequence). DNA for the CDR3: TGTGCCAGCAGCCGCCAGGACCCCAGCCACTCCTATAATTCACCCCTCCACTTT. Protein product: CASSRQDPSHSYNSPLHF.

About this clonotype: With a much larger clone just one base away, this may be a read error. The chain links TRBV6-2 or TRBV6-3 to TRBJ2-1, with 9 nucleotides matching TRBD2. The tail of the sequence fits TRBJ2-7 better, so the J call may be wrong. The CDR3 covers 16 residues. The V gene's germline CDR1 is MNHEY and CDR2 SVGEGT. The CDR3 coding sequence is TGTGCCAGCAGTTACCCCGGGACTAGCCCCTACAATGAGCAGTACTTC. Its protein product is CASSYPGTSPYNEQYF.

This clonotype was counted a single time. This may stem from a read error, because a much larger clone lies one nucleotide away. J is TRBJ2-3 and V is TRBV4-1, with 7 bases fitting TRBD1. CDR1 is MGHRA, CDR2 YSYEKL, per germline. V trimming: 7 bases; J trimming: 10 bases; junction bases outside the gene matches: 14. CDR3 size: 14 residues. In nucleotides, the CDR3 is TGCGCCAGCAACAGGCCGACAGGGAGCTTATCGCAGTATTTT. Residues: CASNRPTGSLSQYF.

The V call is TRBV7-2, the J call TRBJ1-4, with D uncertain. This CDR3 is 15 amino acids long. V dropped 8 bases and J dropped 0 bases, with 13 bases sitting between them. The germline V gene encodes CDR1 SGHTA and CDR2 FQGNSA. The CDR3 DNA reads TGTGCCAGCGTCTTTGACCCTGCAACTAATGAAAAACTGTTTTTT. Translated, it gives CASVFDPATNEKLFF. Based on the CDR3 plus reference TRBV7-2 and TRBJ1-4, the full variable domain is GAGVSQSPSNKVTEKGKDVELRCDPISGHTALYWYRQSLGQGLEFLIYFQGNSAPDKSGLPSDRFSAERTGGSVSTLTIQRTQQEDSAVYLCASVFDPATNEKLFFGSGTQLSVL.

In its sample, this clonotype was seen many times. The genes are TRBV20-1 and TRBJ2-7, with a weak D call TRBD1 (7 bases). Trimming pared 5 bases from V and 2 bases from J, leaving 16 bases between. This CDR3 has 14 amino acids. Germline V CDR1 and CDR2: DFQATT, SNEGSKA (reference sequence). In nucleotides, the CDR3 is TGCAGTGCTGTCAGGGGGGAGCTGACCTACGAGCAGTACTTC. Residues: CSAVRGELTYEQYF.

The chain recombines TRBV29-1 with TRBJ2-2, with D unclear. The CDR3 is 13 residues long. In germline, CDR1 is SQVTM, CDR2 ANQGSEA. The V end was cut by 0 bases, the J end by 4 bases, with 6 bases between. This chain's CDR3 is CSVEDSSTGELFF. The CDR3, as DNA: TGCAGCGTTGAAGATAGCAGCACCGGGGAGCTGTTTTTT.

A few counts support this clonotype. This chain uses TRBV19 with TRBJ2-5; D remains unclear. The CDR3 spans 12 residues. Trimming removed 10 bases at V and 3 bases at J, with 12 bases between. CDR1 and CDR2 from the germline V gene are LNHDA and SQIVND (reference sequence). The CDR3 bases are TGTGCCACCGACCGAATAAAAGAGACCCAGTACTTC. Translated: CATDRIKETQYF.

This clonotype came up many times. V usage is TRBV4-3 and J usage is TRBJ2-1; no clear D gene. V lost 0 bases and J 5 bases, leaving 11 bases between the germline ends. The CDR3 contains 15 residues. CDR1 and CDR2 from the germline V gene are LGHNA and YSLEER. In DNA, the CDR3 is TGCGCCAGCAGCCAAGACAGGCTAGTTGACAATGAGCAGTTCTTC. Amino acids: CASSQDRLVDNEQFF.

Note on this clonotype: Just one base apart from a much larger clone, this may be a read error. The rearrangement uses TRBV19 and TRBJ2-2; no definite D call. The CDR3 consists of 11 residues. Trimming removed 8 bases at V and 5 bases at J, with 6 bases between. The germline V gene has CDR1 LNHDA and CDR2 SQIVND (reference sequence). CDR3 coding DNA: TGTGCCAGTGGTAAGACCGGGGAGCTGTTTTTT. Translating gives CASGKTGELFF.

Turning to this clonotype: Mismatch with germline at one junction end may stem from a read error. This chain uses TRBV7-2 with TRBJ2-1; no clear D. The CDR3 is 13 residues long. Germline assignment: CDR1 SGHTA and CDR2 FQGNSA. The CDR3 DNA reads TGCGCCAGCAGCCACAAAGAAAACAATGAGCAGTTCTTC. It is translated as CASSHKENNEQFF.

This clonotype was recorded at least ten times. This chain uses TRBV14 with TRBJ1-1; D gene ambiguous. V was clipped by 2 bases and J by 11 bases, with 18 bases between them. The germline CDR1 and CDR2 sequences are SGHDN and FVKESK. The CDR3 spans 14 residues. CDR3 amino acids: CASSQTTGRMSAFF. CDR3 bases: TGTGCCAGCAGCCAAACGACGGGGAGGATGAGTGCTTTCTTT.

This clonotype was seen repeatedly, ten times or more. The CDR3 region has the DNA TGCGCCAGCAGCCTGGGGGTTGTAAATGAGCAGTTCTTC. It is translated as CASSLGVVNEQFF. This chain uses TRBV4-1 with TRBJ2-1; D may correspond to TRBD1 or TRBD2 (5 bases each). The CDR3 covers 13 residues. Trimming took 4 bases from V and 7 from J, leaving 11 bases between them. In germline, CDR1 is MGHRA, CDR2 YSYEKL.

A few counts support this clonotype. The CDR3 nucleotides are TGTGCCAGCCGGGGGGGTCGGTACACAGATACGCAGTATTTT. Translation: CASRGGRYTDTQYF. This chain connects TRBV7-2 to TRBJ2-3, with 8 bases aligning to TRBD2. Germline V gene lookup returns CDR1 SGHTA and CDR2 FQGNSA. CDR3 length: 14 amino acids. V shed 8 bases, J shed 2 bases, and the junction held 6 bases outside the gene matches.

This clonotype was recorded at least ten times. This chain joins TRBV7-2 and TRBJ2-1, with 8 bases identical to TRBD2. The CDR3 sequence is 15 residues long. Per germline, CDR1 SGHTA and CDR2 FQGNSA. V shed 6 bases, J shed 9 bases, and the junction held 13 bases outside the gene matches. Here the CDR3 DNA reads TGTGCCAGCAGACAGACTAGCGTCTCCGGCGGTGAGCAGTTCTTC. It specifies CASRQTSVSGGEQFF.